A single sample gave rise to the 6 T cell receptor beta chains below, sequenced in a study of blood T cell repertoires in COVID-19. The method was immunoSEQ multiplex PCR; TCRdb's version includes in-frame clones alone and lacks a portion of them. There are around 100,000 clones in the sample; around 88% occur only once, and roughly 4.6% lies in the top ten. Material: peripheral blood. Source of these receptors: a human donor in a cohort sampled during active COVID-19.

In DNA form, the CDR3 reads TGTGCCAGCAGCTTGGTCTTACCCCGACCGGCGGTGTACACTGAAGCTTTCTTT. Translating gives CASSLVLPRPAVYTEAFF. The rearrangement joins TRBV7-8 to TRBJ1-1; the D is unclear. CDR1 SGHVS and CDR2 FQNEAQ come from the germline V gene. The CDR3 loop spans 18 amino acids. The V and J ends lost 3 bases and 3 bases respectively, with 23 bases between them.

The rearrangement links TRBV4-1 to TRBJ2-1, with 10 bases identical to TRBD1. Germline V gene lookup returns CDR1 MGHRA and CDR2 YSYEKL. The CDR3 is made up of 16 amino acids. V dropped 3 bases and J dropped 6; count of bases not matched to a gene: 8. This CDR3 is CASSHEGQGGTNEQFF. CDR3 bases: TGCGCCAGCAGCCACGAAGGACAGGGGGGGACCAATGAGCAGTTCTTC.

The rearrangement joins TRBV5-4 to TRBJ1-2; D is possibly TRBD1 (6 bases). This CDR3 region has 15 residues. Germline V gives CDR1 SGHNT, CDR2 YYREEE (reference sequence). With 4 bases removed from V and 2 bases from J, the gap between germline ends came to 15 bases. CDR3 loop: CASSHQTGQNYGYTF. The CDR3 coding sequence is TGTGCCAGCAGCCACCAAACTGGACAGAACTATGGCTACACCTTC.

This chain joins TRBV10-2 and TRBJ2-7; no firm D call. The CDR3 length is 11 residues. Germline CDR1 reads WSHSY; CDR2 reads SAAADI. The germline V and J ends were trimmed by 4 bases and 5 bases, with 6 bases remaining between them. CDR3 region: CASSATDEQYF. CDR3 sequence (DNA): TGCGCCAGCAGTGCCACGGACGAGCAGTACTTC.

J is TRBJ1-1 and V is TRBV7-3; D is perhaps TRBD1 (6 bases). V was shortened by 1 base and J by 4 bases, with 10 bases between the two germline ends. The germline V gene has CDR1 SGHTA and CDR2 FQGTGA. CDR3 size: 14 residues. CDR3 protein: CASSLSTGITEAFF. CDR3 coding DNA: TGTGCCAGCAGCTTAAGTACAGGGATCACTGAAGCTTTCTTT.

The chain couples TRBV20-1 to TRBJ2-3, with D possibly matching TRBD2 (6 bases). Between the trimmed V and J ends, which lost 3 bases and 5 bases, there was a span of 15 bases. Germline V gene data show CDR1 as DFQATT and CDR2 as SNEGSKA (reference sequence). The CDR3 sequence is 14 residues long. The CDR3: CSASLTGSVDTQYF. The CDR3 nucleotides read TGCAGTGCTAGTCTCACCGGGAGTGTAGATACGCAGTATTTT.